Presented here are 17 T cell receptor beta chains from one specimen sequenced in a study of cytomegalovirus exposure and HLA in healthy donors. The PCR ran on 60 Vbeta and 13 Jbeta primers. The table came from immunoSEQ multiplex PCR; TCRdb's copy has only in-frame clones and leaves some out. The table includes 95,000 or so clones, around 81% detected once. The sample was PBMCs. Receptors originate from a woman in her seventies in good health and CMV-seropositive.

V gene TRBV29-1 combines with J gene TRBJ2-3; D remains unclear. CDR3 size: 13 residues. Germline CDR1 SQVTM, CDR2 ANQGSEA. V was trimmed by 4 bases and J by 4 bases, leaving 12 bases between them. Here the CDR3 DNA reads TGCAGCGTTGGGAGCGATGGCCCAGATACGCAGTATTTT. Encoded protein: CSVGSDGPDTQYF.

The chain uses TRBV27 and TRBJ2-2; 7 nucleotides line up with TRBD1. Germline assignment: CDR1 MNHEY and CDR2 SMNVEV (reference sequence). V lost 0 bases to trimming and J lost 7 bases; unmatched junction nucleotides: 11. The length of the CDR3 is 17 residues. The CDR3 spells CASSLSYDRAKVGELFF. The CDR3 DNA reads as TGTGCCAGCAGTTTATCGTATGACAGGGCGAAGGTCGGGGAGCTGTTTTTT.

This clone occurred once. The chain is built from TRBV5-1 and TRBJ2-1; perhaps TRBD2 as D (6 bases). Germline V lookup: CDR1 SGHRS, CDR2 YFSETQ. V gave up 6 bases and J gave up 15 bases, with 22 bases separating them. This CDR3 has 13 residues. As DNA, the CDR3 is TGCGCCAGCACCGCGGGTAGCGGATTTCCTTGGTTCTTC. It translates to CASTAGSGFPWFF.

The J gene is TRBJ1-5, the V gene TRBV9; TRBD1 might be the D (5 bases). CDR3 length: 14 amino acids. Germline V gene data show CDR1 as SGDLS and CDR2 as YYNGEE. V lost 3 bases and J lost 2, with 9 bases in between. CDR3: CASSAGMGNQPQHF. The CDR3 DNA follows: TGTGCCAGCAGCGCAGGGATGGGCAATCAGCCCCAGCATTTT.

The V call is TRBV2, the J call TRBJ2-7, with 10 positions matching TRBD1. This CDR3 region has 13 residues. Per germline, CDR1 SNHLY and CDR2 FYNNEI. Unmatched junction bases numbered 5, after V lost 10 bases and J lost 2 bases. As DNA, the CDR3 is TGTGCCACCGGACAGGGGGTGACCTACGAGCAGTACTTC. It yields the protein CATGQGVTYEQYF.

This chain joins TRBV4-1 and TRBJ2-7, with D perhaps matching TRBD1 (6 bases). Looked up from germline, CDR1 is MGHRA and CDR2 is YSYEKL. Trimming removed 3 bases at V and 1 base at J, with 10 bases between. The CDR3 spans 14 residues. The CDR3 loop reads CASSQGHGSYEQYF. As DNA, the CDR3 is TGCGCCAGCAGCCAGGGACATGGGTCCTACGAGCAGTACTTC.

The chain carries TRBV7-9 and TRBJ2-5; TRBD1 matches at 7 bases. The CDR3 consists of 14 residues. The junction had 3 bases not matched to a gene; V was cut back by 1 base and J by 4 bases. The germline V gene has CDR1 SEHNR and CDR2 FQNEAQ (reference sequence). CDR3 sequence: CASSLGAGGETQYF. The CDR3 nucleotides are TGTGCCAGCAGCTTAGGTGCAGGGGGAGAGACCCAGTACTTC.

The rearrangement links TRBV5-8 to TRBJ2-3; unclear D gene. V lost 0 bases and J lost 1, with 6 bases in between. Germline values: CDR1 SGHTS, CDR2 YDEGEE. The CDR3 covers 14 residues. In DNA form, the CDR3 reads TGTGCCAGCAGCTTGGCTCTTCGCACAGATACGCAGTATTTT. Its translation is CASSLALRTDTQYF.

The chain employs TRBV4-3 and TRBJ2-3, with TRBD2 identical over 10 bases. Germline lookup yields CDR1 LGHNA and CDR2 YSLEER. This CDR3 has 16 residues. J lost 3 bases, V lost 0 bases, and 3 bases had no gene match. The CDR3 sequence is CASSQDQAGGTDTQYF. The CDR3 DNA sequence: TGCGCCAGCAGCCAAGATCAAGCGGGAGGGACAGATACGCAGTATTTT.

In DNA, the CDR3 is TGTGCCAGCAGCCCCCCCGGGGGGGGTCAGACCCAGTACTTC. Protein: CASSPPGGGQTQYF. The J gene is TRBJ2-5, the V gene TRBV5-6, with 8 bases that match TRBD2. CDR1 is SGHDT, CDR2 YYEEEE, per germline. The CDR3 runs to 14 residues. With 4 bases clipped from V and 6 bases from J, the junction kept 8 bases outside the gene matches.

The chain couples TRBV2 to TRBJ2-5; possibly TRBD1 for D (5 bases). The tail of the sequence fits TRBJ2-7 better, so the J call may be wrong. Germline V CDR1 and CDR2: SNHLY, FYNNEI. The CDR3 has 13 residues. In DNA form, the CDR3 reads TGTGCCAGCAGTGGGCGCCAGGGATACGAGCAGTACTTC. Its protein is CASSGRQGYEQYF.

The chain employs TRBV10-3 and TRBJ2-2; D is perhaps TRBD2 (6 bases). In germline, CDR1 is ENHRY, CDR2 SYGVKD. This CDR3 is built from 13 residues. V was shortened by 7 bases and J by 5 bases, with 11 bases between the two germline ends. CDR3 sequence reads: CAIKGDFTGELFF. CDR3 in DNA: TGTGCCATCAAAGGGGACTTTACCGGGGAGCTGTTTTTT.

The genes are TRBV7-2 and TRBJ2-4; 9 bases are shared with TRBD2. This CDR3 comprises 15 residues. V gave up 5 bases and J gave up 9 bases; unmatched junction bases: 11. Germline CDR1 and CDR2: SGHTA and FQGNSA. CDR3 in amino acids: CASSTTQRGVGIQYF. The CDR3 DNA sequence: TGTGCCAGCAGCACCACCCAGCGGGGGGTGGGCATTCAGTACTTC.

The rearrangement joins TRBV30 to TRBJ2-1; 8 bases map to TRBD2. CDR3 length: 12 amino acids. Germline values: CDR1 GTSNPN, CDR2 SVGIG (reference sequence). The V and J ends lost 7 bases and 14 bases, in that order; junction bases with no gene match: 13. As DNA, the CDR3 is TGTGCCTTACGGGCGGGAGGTCATAGGGAGTTCTTC. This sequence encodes CALRAGGHREFF.

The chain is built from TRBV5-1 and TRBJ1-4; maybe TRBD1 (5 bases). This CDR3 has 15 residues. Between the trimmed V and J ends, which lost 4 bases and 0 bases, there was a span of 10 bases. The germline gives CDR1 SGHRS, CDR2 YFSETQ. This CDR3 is CASSIDSSTNEKLFF. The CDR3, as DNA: TGCGCCAGCAGCATCGACAGTTCAACTAATGAAAAACTGTTTTTT.

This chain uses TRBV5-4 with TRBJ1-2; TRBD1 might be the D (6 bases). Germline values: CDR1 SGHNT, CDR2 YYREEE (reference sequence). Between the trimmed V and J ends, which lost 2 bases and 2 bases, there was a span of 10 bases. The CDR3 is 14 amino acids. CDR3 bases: TGTGCCAGCAGCTTCAACAGGGAGAACTATGGCTACACCTTC. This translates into CASSFNRENYGYTF.

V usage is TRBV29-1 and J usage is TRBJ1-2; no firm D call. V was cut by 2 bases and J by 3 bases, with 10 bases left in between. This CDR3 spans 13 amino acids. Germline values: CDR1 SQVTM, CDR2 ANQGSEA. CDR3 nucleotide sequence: TGCAGCGTTGAATGGGCAGCTGACTATGGCTACACCTTC. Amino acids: CSVEWAADYGYTF.